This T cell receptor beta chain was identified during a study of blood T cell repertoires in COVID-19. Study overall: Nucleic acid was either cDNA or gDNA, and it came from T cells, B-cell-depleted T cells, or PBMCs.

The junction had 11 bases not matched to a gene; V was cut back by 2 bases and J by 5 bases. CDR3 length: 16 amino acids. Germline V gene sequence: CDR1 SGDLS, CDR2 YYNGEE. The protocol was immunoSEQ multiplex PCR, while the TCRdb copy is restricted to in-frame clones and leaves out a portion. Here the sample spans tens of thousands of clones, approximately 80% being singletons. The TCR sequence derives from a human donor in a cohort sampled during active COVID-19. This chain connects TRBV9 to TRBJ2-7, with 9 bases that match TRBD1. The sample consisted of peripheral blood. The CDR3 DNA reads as TGTGCCAGCAGCGTGAAACCGGGACAGGGCCCCCACGAGCAGTACTTC. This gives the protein CASSVKPGQGPHEQYF.